This T cell receptor beta chain was identified during a study of shared clonotypes between healthy human individuals. Findings and caveats of the study: Represented diversity, genetic and exposure-history alike, was limited by few donors. The expectation was that sequencing depth would affect clonotype sharing among donors. Among non-shared clonotypes, generation probabilities were lower than among those shared by all four donors.

Terminally differentiated effector memory CD45RA+ cells were left out of the naive CD8 fraction, which was CD45RO-negative and positively selected for CCR7. The germline V gene has CDR1 SGHNT and CDR2 YYREEE (reference sequence). The V end was cut by 4 bases, the J end by 4 bases, with 20 bases between. The CDR3 has 16 residues. How the authors handled the data: Junction-only immunoSEQ sequences carried no quality scores, so filtering differed. Method: immunoSEQ multiplex PCR; TCRdb's copy keeps in-frame clones and lacks some. The D gene and trimming were derived from the DNA, and the V and J assignments and clone size from that table. The data show around 2.1 million clones, about 93% seen once. Concerning this clone itself: The antigen is unknown.

This clonotype was sampled from a man younger than 35 in good health. Some clones in this sample may be carry-over from other donors' samples. This chain links TRBV5-4 with TRBJ1-1, with TRBD1 as a possible D gene (5 bases). Source material: naive CD8+ T cells from PBMCs. The CDR3 is CASSNRGDQWGTEAFF. CDR3 nucleotides: TGTGCCAGCAGCAATCGGGGCGACCAGTGGGGCACTGAAGCTTTCTTT. Full variable domain (missing parts from reference TRBV5-4 and TRBJ1-1): ETGVTQSPTHLIKTRGQQVTLRCSSQSGHNTVSWYQQALGQGPQFIFQYYREEENGRGNFPPRFSGLQFPNYSSELNVNALELDDSALYLCASSNRGDQWGTEAFFGQGTRLTVV.